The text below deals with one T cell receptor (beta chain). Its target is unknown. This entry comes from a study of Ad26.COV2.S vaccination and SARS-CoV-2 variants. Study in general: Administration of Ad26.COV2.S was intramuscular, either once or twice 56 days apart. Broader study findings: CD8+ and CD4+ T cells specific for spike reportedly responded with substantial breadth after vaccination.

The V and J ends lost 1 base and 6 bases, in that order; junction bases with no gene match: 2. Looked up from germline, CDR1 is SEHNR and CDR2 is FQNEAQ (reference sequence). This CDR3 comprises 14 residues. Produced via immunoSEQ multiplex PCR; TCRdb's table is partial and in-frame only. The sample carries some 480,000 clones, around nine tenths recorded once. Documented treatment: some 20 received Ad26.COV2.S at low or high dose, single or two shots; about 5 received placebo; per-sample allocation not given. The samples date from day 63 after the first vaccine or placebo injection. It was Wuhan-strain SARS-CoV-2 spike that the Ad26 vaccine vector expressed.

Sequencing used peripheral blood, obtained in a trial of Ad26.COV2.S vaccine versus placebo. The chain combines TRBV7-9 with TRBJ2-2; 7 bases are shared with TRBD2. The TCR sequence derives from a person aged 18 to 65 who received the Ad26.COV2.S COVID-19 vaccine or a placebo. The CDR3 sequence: CASSLGLAAGELFF. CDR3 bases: TGTGCCAGCAGCTTAGGACTAGCAGCCGGGGAGCTGTTTTTT.